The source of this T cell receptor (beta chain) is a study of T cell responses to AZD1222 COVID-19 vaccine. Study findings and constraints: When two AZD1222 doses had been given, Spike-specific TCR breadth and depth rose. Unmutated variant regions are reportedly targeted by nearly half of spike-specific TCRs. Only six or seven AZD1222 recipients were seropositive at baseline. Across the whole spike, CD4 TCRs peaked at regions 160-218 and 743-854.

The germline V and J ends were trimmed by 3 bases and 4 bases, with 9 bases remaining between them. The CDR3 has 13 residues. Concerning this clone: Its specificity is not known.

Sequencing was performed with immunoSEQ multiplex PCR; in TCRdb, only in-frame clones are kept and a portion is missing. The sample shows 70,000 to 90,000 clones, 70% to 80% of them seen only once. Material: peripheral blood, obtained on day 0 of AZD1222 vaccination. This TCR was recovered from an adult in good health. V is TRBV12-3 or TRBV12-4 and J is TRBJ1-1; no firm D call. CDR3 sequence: CASSFRIPTEAFF. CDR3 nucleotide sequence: TGTGCCAGCAGTTTCAGGATCCCCACTGAAGCTTTCTTT.